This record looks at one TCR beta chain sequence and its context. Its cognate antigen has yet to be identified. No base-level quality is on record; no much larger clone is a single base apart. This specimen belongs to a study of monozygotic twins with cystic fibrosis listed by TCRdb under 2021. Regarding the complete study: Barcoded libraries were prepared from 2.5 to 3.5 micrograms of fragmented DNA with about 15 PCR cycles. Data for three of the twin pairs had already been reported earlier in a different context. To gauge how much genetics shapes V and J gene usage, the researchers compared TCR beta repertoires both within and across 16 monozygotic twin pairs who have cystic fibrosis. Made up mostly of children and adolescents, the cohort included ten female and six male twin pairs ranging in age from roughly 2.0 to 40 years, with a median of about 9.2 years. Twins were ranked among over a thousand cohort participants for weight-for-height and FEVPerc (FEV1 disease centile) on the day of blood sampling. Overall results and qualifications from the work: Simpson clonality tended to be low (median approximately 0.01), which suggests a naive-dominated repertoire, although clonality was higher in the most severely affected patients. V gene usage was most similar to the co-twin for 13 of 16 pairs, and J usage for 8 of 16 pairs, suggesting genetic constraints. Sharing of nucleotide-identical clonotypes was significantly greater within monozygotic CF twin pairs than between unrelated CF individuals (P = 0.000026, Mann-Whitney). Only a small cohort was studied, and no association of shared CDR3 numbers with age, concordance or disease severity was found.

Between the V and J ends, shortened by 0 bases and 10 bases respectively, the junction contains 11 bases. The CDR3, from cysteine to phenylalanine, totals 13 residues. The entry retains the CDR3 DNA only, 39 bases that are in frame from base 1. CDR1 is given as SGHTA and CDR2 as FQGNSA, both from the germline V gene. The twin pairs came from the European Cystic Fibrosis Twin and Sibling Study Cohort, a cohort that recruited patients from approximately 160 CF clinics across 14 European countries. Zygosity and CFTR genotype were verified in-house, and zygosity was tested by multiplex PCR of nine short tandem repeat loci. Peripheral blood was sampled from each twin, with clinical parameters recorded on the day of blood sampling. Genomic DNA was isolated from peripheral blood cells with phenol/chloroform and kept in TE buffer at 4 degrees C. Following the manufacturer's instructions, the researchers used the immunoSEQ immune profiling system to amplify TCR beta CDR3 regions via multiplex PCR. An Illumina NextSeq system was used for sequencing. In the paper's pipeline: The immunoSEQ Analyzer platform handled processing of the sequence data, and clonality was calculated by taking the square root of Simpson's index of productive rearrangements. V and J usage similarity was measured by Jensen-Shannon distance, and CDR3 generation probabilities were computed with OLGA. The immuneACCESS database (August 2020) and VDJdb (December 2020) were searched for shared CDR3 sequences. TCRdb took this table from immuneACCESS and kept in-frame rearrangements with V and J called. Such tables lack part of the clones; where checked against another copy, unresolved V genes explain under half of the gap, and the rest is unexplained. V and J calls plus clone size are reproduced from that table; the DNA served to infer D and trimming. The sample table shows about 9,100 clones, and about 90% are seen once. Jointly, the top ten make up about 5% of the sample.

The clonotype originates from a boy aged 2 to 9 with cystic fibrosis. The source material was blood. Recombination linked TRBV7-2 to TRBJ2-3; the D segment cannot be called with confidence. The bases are TGTGCCAGCAGCTTAGCGGAGCAGACTCCGCAGTATTTT. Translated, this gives CASSLAEQTPQYF.